The rows below give T cell receptor beta chains drawn from one sample of a study of blood T cell repertoires in COVID-19. Generated by immunoSEQ multiplex PCR, the TCRdb table keeps only in-frame clones and is missing some. The sample shows about 200,000 clones, approximately 84% of them seen only once. The sequenced sample was peripheral blood. These TCRs come from an elderly man with acute or convalescent COVID-19. Both conserved end residues are part of each CDR3. The order of the fields is V gene, J gene, D gene, clone size, CDR3 protein, CDR3 DNA. The D gene is left open where the match is weak. Clone size is not always given. Where it is, it says once, few, many or a class for expanded clones.

v_gene: TRBV5-6; j_gene: TRBJ1-5; d_gene: -; abundance: once; CDR3aa: CASSLGQGSNQPQHF; CDR3nt: TGTGCCAGCAGCTTGGGTCAGGGGAGCAATCAGCCCCAGCATTTT
v_gene: TRBV7-2; j_gene: TRBJ2-3; d_gene: TRBD2; abundance: few; CDR3aa: CASSLIAGVRDTQYF; CDR3nt: TGTGCCAGCAGCTTAATAGCGGGAGTGAGAGATACGCAGTATTTT
v_gene: TRBV18; j_gene: TRBJ2-7; d_gene: -; abundance: once; CDR3aa: CASSNFQDEQYF; CDR3nt: TGTGCCAGCTCAAACTTTCAAGACGAGCAGTACTTC
v_gene: TRBV10-3; j_gene: TRBJ1-1; d_gene: TRBD1; abundance: -; CDR3aa: CAIMRGPEAFF; CDR3nt: TGTGCCATCATGAGGGGGCCCGAAGCTTTCTTT
v_gene: TRBV7-2; j_gene: TRBJ2-3; d_gene: TRBD1; abundance: -; CDR3aa: CASSLTGTDTQYF; CDR3nt: TGTGCCAGCAGCTTGACAGGGACGGATACGCAGTATTTT
v_gene: TRBV7-2; j_gene: TRBJ1-3; d_gene: -; abundance: -; CDR3aa: CASSFTESSGNTIYF; CDR3nt: TGTGCCAGCAGCTTCACAGAATCCTCTGGAAACACCATATATTTT
v_gene: TRBV3-1/TRBV3-2; j_gene: TRBJ2-1; d_gene: TRBD1; abundance: -; CDR3aa: CASSHYRGRDEQFF; CDR3nt: TGTGCCAGCAGCCACTACAGGGGGCGGGATGAGCAGTTCTTC
v_gene: TRBV7-9; j_gene: TRBJ2-7; d_gene: TRBD1; abundance: -; CDR3aa: CASSPDRGLYEQYF; CDR3nt: TGTGCCAGCAGCCCGGACAGGGGGCTCTACGAGCAGTACTTC
v_gene: TRBV27; j_gene: TRBJ2-3; d_gene: TRBD1; abundance: -; CDR3aa: CASSSSRRTGVGTDTQYF; CDR3nt: TGTGCCAGCAGTTCGAGCCGACGTACAGGGGTGGGCACAGATACGCAGTATTTT
v_gene: TRBV29-1; j_gene: TRBJ2-5; d_gene: -; abundance: -; CDR3aa: CSVLTVQETQYF; CDR3nt: TGCAGCGTGCTGACAGTGCAAGAGACCCAGTACTTC
v_gene: TRBV11-2; j_gene: TRBJ1-2; d_gene: -; abundance: -; CDR3aa: CASSLGASYGYTF; CDR3nt: TGTGCCAGCAGCTTAGGGGCAAGCTATGGCTACACCTTC
v_gene: TRBV15; j_gene: TRBJ2-5; d_gene: TRBD2; abundance: once; CDR3aa: CATSRDSRSASGSSVTQYF; CDR3nt: TGTGCCACCAGCAGAGATTCCCGATCGGCTAGCGGGAGTAGTGTGACCCAGTACTTC
v_gene: TRBV10-1; j_gene: TRBJ2-5; d_gene: -; abundance: -; CDR3aa: CASSGDTQETQYF; CDR3nt: TGCGCCAGCAGTGGAGACACCCAAGAGACCCAGTACTTC
v_gene: TRBV28; j_gene: TRBJ1-2; d_gene: TRBD1; abundance: few; CDR3aa: CAILTGGFKYGYTF; CDR3nt: TGTGCCATCCTGACAGGGGGCTTTAAATATGGCTACACCTTC
v_gene: TRBV19; j_gene: TRBJ2-3; d_gene: TRBD2; abundance: -; CDR3aa: CASKRTSASTDTQYF; CDR3nt: TGTGCCAGTAAACGGACTAGCGCTAGCACAGATACGCAGTATTTT
v_gene: TRBV28; j_gene: TRBJ2-2; d_gene: -; abundance: few; CDR3aa: CASLGGVTGELFF; CDR3nt: TGTGCCAGCTTGGGGGGAGTTACCGGGGAGCTGTTTTTT
v_gene: TRBV7-7; j_gene: TRBJ1-1; d_gene: -; abundance: -; CDR3aa: CASSRQENTEAFF; CDR3nt: TGTGCTAGCAGCCGACAGGAGAACACTGAAGCTTTCTTT
v_gene: TRBV19; j_gene: TRBJ2-5; d_gene: TRBD1; abundance: -; CDR3aa: CASSMNRGETQYF; CDR3nt: TGTGCCAGTAGTATGAACAGGGGAGAGACCCAGTACTTC
v_gene: TRBV6-5; j_gene: TRBJ1-5; d_gene: -; abundance: -; CDR3aa: CASSYAQGVNQPQHF; CDR3nt: TGTGCCAGCAGTTACGCACAGGGAGTGAATCAGCCCCAGCATTTT
v_gene: TRBV7-3; j_gene: TRBJ1-1; d_gene: -; abundance: -; CDR3aa: CASSFNGNTEAFF; CDR3nt: TGTGCCAGCAGCTTCAACGGGAACACTGAAGCTTTCTTT
v_gene: TRBV30; j_gene: TRBJ2-1; d_gene: -; abundance: -; CDR3aa: CAWSLAGSSYNEQFF; CDR3nt: TGTGCCTGGAGTTTAGCTGGGAGCTCCTACAATGAGCAGTTCTTC
v_gene: TRBV10-3; j_gene: TRBJ1-5; d_gene: -; abundance: few; CDR3aa: CAISEFGLLLNQPQHF; CDR3nt: TGTGCCATCAGTGAGTTCGGACTGCTGCTCAATCAGCCCCAGCATTTT
v_gene: TRBV19; j_gene: TRBJ1-1; d_gene: -; abundance: few; CDR3aa: CASSRLNTEAFF; CDR3nt: TGTGCCAGTAGTAGGCTGAACACTGAAGCTTTCTTT
v_gene: TRBV15; j_gene: TRBJ2-5; d_gene: TRBD1; abundance: -; CDR3aa: CATSSDRVPETQYF; CDR3nt: TGTGCCACCAGCAGCGACAGGGTACCAGAGACCCAGTACTTC
v_gene: TRBV7-9; j_gene: TRBJ1-4; d_gene: TRBD1; abundance: -; CDR3aa: CASSLGIGGQGANEKLFF; CDR3nt: TGTGCCAGCAGCTTAGGTATAGGGGGACAGGGGGCGAATGAAAAACTGTTTTTT
v_gene: TRBV12-5; j_gene: TRBJ2-2; d_gene: -; abundance: -; CDR3aa: CASGMRAGTGELFF; CDR3nt: TGTGCTAGTGGTATGAGGGCCGGCACCGGGGAGTTGTTTTTT
v_gene: TRBV28; j_gene: TRBJ1-4; d_gene: TRBD1; abundance: -; CDR3aa: CASSYPSGTGEKLFF; CDR3nt: TGTGCCAGCAGTTATCCTTCCGGGACAGGGGAAAAACTGTTTTTT
v_gene: TRBV19; j_gene: TRBJ1-3; d_gene: TRBD1; abundance: -; CDR3aa: CASSTRDRDGNTIYF; CDR3nt: TGTGCCAGTAGTACCCGGGACAGGGATGGAAACACCATATATTTT
v_gene: TRBV4-2; j_gene: TRBJ2-4; d_gene: TRBD2; abundance: once; CDR3aa: CASSLSGSGNIQYF; CDR3nt: TGTGCCAGCAGCCTCAGCGGGAGTGGAAACATTCAGTACTTC